This passage covers 21 T cell receptor beta chains from one sample sequenced in a study of blood T cells in healthy people across ages. Primers used in a second PCR of about 6 to 11 cycles were a sample-barcoded 5' primer and a J-beta primer mix. TCRdb redid the calling of the 5' RACE reads with MiXCR, one entry per CDR3 protein. The sample has about 1.6 million distinct CDR3 sequences, around 35% seen once; the top ten hold about 11%. Material: blood. All receptors derive from a woman aged 30 to 39 in good health.

The chain joins TRBV29-1 to TRBJ2-1, with D possibly called TRBD1 or TRBD2 (6 bases each). Trimming shortened V by 7 bases and J by 10 bases, and 20 bases separated the two germline ends. The length of the CDR3 is 13 residues. Germline CDR1 and CDR2: SQVTM and ANQGSEA. Here the CDR3 DNA reads TGCAGCGCCGTGGGGGCGGGACTTGGCGAGCAGTTCTTC. Its protein is CSAVGAGLGEQFF.

This clonotype was counted a single time. The CDR3 loop is CASSPYRVPDTEAFF. The CDR3 nucleotides are TGTGCCAGCTCACCCTACAGGGTCCCCGACACTGAAGCTTTCTTT. The chain links TRBV18 to TRBJ1-1; D is possibly TRBD1 (6 bases). The CDR3 covers 15 residues. Germline V gene sequence: CDR1 KGHSH, CDR2 LQKENI. Trimming cost V 3 bases and J 3 bases, with 14 bases left between them.

In its sample, this clonotype was seen once. The chain employs TRBV5-7 and TRBJ1-5; tentatively, D is TRBD1 (5 bases). Being an ORF, TRBV5-7 has a function that is uncertain. The CDR3 covers 16 residues. Trimming took 3 bases from V and 2 from J, leaving 15 bases between them. The CDR3 is CASSSLPGRGNQPQHF. CDR3 DNA sequence: TGTGCCAGCAGCTCACTACCGGGACGGGGCAATCAGCCCCAGCATTTT.

The chain employs TRBV20-1 and TRBJ2-7, with D perhaps matching TRBD1 (5 bases). Trimming left V 1 base short and J 3 bases short, with 13 bases between. The germline V gene encodes CDR1 DFQATT and CDR2 SNEGSKA (reference sequence). The CDR3 extends over 14 amino acids. CDR3 nucleotide sequence: TGCAGTGCTAGAGTAAGGACAAGAAACTACGAGCAGTACTTC. Its protein is CSARVRTRNYEQYF.

This clonotype has a handful of counts. The gene calls are TRBV20-1 and TRBJ2-5; D is possibly TRBD2 (5 bases). Germline V gene sequence: CDR1 DFQATT, CDR2 SNEGSKA (reference sequence). This CDR3 comprises 13 residues. V was pared by 6 bases and J by 5 bases, with 16 bases between. CDR3 sequence reads: CSAGQDWEETQYF. The DNA of the CDR3 is TGCAGTGCCGGGCAGGACTGGGAGGAGACCCAGTACTTC.

CDR3 DNA sequence: TGTGCCAGCAGCCTGAGGGGGGGAGACATCACAGATACGCAGTATTTT. It codes for CASSLRGGDITDTQYF. The V and J genes are TRBV3-1 and TRBJ2-3, with D tentatively TRBD2 (7 bases). This CDR3 region has 16 residues. Per germline, CDR1 LGHDT and CDR2 YNNKEL (reference sequence). The V end lost 4 bases, the J end lost 2 bases, and 16 bases lay between the germline ends.

V and J are TRBV20-1 and TRBJ2-3; 7 bases are shared with TRBD1. The V gene end was trimmed by 5 bases and the J gene end by 4 bases; junction bases not matched to a gene: 9. CDR3 length equals 14 residues. Germline CDR1 reads DFQATT; CDR2 reads SNEGSKA (reference sequence). The CDR3 region has the DNA TGCAGTGCTGTATCCGGGACAGTAGCAGATACGCAGTATTTT. It yields the protein CSAVSGTVADTQYF.

The rearrangement joins TRBV12-5 to TRBJ2-3; 14 bases line up with TRBD2. The CDR3 length is 21 residues. Trimming removed 6 bases from V and 0 bases from J; junction bases left unmatched: 17. Per germline, CDR1 LGHNT and CDR2 FRNRAP. CDR3 sequence (DNA): TGTGCTAGTGGCCCCCAGGGGACTAGCGGGAGAGGCCACGTTAGCACAGATACGCAGTATTTT. It codes for CASGPQGTSGRGHVSTDTQYF.

This clonotype was picked up a small number of times. The chain combines TRBV20-1 with TRBJ2-7; 8 positions agree with TRBD1. V lost 3 bases, J lost 9 bases, and 13 bases stayed unmatched. Germline assignment: CDR1 DFQATT and CDR2 SNEGSKA (reference sequence). The CDR3 covers 14 residues. CDR3 nucleotides: TGCAGTGCTAGTAAGGACAGGGATCGAGGCGCGCAGTACTTC. This encodes CSASKDRDRGAQYF.

This clonotype was seen a handful of times. CDR3 in amino acids: CASSSYHPGTGRANYGYTF. In nucleotides, the CDR3 is TGTGCCAGCAGCTCATATCATCCCGGGACAGGGCGCGCGAACTATGGCTACACCTTC. The chain is built from TRBV5-6 and TRBJ1-2, with TRBD1 matching 9 bases. Trimming cost V 3 bases and J 2 bases; bases outside gene matches: 17. The length of the CDR3 is 19 residues. Germline CDR1 is SGHDT and CDR2 is YYEEEE. The complete variable domain, with remaining parts taken from reference TRBV5-6 and TRBJ1-2, reads DAGVTQSPTHLIKTRGQQVTLRCSPKSGHDTVSWYQQALGQGPQFIFQYYEEEERQRGNFPDRFSGHQFPNYSSELNVNALLLGDSALYLCASSSYHPGTGRANYGYTFGSGTRLTVV.

This clonotype occurred a few times. The chain couples TRBV7-2 to TRBJ1-2, with TRBD1 matching 12 bases. The ends lost 0 bases at V and 8 bases at J; junction bases unmatched: 7. This CDR3 has 16 residues. Looked up from germline, CDR1 is SGHTA and CDR2 is FQGNSA. CDR3 protein: CASSLAGQGARGGYTF. CDR3 bases: TGTGCCAGCAGCTTAGCGGGACAGGGGGCGCGGGGCGGCTACACCTTC.

This clonotype was seen a few times. J is TRBJ2-7 and V is TRBV12-3 or TRBV12-4; TRBD1 matches at 12 bases. Trimming removed 7 bases from V and 3 bases from J; junction bases left unmatched: 13. The CDR3 length is 17 residues. CDR3 nucleotides: TGTGCCAGCACCATCGGGACAGGGGGCCAATCGGGCTACGAGCAGTACTTC. Its translation: CASTIGTGGQSGYEQYF.

The chain recombines TRBV4-2 with TRBJ2-3; TRBD2 aligns across 7 bases. Looked up from germline, CDR1 is LGHNA and CDR2 is YNFKEQ. The trim removed 1 base at V and 4 bases at J, leaving 5 bases unmatched. There are 15 residues in the CDR3. The chain's CDR3 is CASSQGGAGADTQYF. DNA of the CDR3: TGTGCCAGCAGCCAAGGGGGCGCGGGGGCAGATACGCAGTATTTT.

This chain connects TRBV7-6 to TRBJ2-1; 7 bases fit TRBD1. CDR3 length: 15 amino acids. From germline, CDR1 is SGHVS and CDR2 FNYEAQ. V shed 5 bases, J shed 4 bases, and the junction held 8 bases outside the gene matches. As DNA, the CDR3 is TGTGCCAGCAGCACCCTAGACAGGGTTTACAATGAGCAGTTCTTC. This encodes CASSTLDRVYNEQFF.

This clonotype was seen only a few times. The chain couples TRBV27 to TRBJ1-6; D not certain. From germline, CDR1 is MNHEY and CDR2 SMNVEV (reference sequence). This CDR3 is built from 13 residues. The germline V and J ends were trimmed by 4 bases and 6 bases, with 7 bases remaining between them. The CDR3 spells CASSWSSNSPLHF. The CDR3 bases are TGTGCCAGCAGTTGGAGCAGTAATTCACCCCTCCACTTT.

This clonotype was counted a few times. The V and J genes are TRBV10-2 and TRBJ2-5, with D maybe TRBD2 (5 bases). Germline assignment: CDR1 WSHSY and CDR2 SAAADI. Trimming removed 6 bases at V and 5 bases at J, with 28 bases between. This CDR3 is built from 18 residues. The CDR3 loop reads CASRIGERPSSRGETQYF. The CDR3 DNA follows: TGCGCCAGCAGGATAGGAGAGCGACCTAGCAGCCGTGGTGAGACCCAGTACTTC.

V and J are TRBV7-3 and TRBJ2-2; 8 nucleotides line up with TRBD2. Looked up from germline, CDR1 is SGHTA and CDR2 is FQGTGA. The CDR3 length is 16 residues. Losses at the gene ends were 5 bases for V and 6 bases for J; bases not matched to a gene: 11. CDR3 sequence (DNA): TGTGCCAGCAGCGCACAGGGACTAGGAATGGCCGGGGAGCTGTTTTTT. This encodes CASSAQGLGMAGELFF.

The genes are TRBV28 and TRBJ1-2; no firm D call. CDR1 and CDR2 (germline): MDHEN, SYDVKM. This CDR3 spans 11 amino acids. Trimming left V 4 bases short and J 10 bases short, with 10 bases between. The CDR3 reads CASSSKVVYTF. CDR3 nucleotides: TGTGCCAGCAGTTCGAAAGTCGTCTACACCTTC.

This clonotype was observed many times. V and J are TRBV6-2 or TRBV6-3 and TRBJ2-7; 10 nucleotides match TRBD1. Trimming took 10 bases from V and 1 from J; bases not matched to a gene: 7. Germline CDR1 reads MNHEY; CDR2 reads SVGEGT. CDR3 length equals 14 residues. CDR3 nucleotides: TGTGCCACCGAAAGACAGGGGGCATCCTACGAGCAGTACTTC. Its translation: CATERQGASYEQYF.

This chain connects TRBV27 to TRBJ1-5; 8 bases align to TRBD1. CDR3 length equals 16 residues. With V trimmed by 4 bases and J by 1 base, 6 bases remained unmatched. Germline V gene sequence: CDR1 MNHEY, CDR2 SMNVEV (reference sequence). The CDR3 here is CASSSRTGSSNQPQHF. The CDR3 coding sequence is TGTGCCAGCAGTTCTCGGACAGGGTCGAGCAATCAGCCCCAGCATTTT.

This clonotype was seen a handful of times. CDR3: CASSPPGERQQYF. The DNA of the CDR3 is TGTGCCAGCTCACCACCAGGTGAACGGCAGCAGTACTTC. V gene TRBV18 combines with J gene TRBJ2-7, with D hard to call. Per the germline V gene, CDR1 is KGHSH and CDR2 is LQKENI. The CDR3 has 13 residues. Between the trimmed V and J ends, which lost 0 bases and 8 bases, there was a span of 11 bases.